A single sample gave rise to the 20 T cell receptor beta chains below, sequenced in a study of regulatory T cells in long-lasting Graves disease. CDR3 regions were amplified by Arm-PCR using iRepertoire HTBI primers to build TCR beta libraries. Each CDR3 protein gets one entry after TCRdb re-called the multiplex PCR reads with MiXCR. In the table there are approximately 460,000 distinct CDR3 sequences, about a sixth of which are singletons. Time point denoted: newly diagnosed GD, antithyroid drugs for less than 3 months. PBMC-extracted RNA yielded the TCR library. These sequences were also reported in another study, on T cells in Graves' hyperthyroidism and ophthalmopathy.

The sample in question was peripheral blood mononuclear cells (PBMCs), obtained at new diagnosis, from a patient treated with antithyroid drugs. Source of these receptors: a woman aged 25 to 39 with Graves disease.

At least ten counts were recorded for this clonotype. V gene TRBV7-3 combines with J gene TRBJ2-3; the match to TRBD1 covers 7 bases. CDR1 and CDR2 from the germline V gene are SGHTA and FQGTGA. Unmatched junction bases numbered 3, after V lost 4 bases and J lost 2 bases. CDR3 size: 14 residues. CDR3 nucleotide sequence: TGTGCCAGCAGCTCCGGGACAGTCACAGATACGCAGTATTTT. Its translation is CASSSGTVTDTQYF.

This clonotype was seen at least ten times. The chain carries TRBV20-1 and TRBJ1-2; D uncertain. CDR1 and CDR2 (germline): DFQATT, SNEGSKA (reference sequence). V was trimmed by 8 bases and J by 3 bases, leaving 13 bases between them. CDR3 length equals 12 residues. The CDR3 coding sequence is TGCAGTTGCAGTTATTTGGACTATGGCTACACCTTC. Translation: CSCSYLDYGYTF.

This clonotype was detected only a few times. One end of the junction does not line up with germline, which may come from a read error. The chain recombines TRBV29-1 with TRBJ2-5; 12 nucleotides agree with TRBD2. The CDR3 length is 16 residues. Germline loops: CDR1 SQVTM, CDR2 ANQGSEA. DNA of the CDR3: TGCAGCGCCGGGATGGCTAGCGGGAGGGCCGTGGAGACCCAGTATTTC. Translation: CSAGMASGRAVETQYF.

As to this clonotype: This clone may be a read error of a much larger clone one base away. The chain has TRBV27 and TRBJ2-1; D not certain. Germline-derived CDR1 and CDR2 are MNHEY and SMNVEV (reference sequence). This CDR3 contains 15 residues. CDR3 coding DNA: TGTGCCGGCAGTTTAAGTGAAGTCCCCTACAATGAGCAGTTCTTC. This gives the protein CAGSLSEVPYNEQFF.

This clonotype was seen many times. The chain's CDR3 is CASSVEPDVDNEQFF. CDR3 bases: TGTGCCAGCAGCGTCGAGCCGGACGTAGACAATGAGCAGTTCTTC. The J gene is TRBJ2-1, the V gene TRBV9; no clear D gene. The V end lost 2 bases, the J end lost 5 bases, and 14 bases lay between the germline ends. The CDR3 is made up of 15 amino acids. Germline loops: CDR1 SGDLS, CDR2 YYNGEE.

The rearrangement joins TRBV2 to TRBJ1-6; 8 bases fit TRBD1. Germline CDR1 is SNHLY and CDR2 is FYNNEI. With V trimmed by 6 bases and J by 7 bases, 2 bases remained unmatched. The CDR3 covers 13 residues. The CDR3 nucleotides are TGTGCCAGCAGCGGGGACAGGAATTCACCCCTCCACTTT. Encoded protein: CASSGDRNSPLHF.

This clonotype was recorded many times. CDR3: CASSSNMEKLFF. In nucleotides, the CDR3 is TGCGCCAGCAGCTCAAATATGGAAAAACTGTTTTTT. The chain employs TRBV5-1 and TRBJ1-4; D call uncertain. This CDR3 has 12 residues. V lost 3 bases and J 8 bases, leaving 8 bases between the germline ends. The germline gives CDR1 SGHRS, CDR2 YFSETQ. The full variable domain, rest sourced from reference TRBV5-1 and TRBJ1-4, is KAGVTQTPRYLIKTRGQQVTLSCSPISGHRSVSWYQQTPGQGLQFLFEYFSETQRNKGNFPGRFSGRQFSNSRSEMNVSTLELGDSALYLCASSSNMEKLFFGSGTQLSVL.

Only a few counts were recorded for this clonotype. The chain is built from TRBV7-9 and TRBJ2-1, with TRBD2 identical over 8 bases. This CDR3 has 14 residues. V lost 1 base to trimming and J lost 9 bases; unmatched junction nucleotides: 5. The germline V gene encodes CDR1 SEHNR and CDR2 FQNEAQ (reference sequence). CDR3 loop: CASSLVDSGVEQFF. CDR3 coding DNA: TGTGCCAGCAGCTTAGTAGATAGCGGGGTTGAGCAGTTCTTC.

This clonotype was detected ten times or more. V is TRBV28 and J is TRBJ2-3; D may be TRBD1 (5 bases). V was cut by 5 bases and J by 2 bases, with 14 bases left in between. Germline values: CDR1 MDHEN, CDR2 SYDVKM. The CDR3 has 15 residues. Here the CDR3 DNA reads TGTGCCAGCAGTCCTGACAGAGTCATCACAGATACGCAGTATTTT. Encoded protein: CASSPDRVITDTQYF.

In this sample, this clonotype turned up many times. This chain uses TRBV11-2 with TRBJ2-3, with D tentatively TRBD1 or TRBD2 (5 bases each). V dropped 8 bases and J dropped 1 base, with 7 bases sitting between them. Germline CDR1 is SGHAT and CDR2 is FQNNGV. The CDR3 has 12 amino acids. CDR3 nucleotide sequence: TGTGCCAGCGGGGACGGCACAGATACGCAGTATTTT. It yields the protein CASGDGTDTQYF.

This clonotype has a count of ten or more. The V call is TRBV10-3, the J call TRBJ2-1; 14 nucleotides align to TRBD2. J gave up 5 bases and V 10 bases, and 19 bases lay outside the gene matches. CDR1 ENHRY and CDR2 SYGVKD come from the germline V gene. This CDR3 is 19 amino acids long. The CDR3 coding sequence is TGTGCCACAAACCCCGGGACTAGCGGGAGAGATGGTACGGACAATGAGCAGTTCTTC. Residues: CATNPGTSGRDGTDNEQFF.

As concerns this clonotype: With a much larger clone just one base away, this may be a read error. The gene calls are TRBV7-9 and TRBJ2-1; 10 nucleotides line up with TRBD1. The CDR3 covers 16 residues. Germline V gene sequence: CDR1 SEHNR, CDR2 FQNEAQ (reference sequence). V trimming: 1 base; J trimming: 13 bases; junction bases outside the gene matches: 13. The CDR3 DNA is TGTGCCAGCAGCTTAGTTGGGCGACAGGGGGCCGGTGATCAGTTCTTC. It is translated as CASSLVGRQGAGDQFF.

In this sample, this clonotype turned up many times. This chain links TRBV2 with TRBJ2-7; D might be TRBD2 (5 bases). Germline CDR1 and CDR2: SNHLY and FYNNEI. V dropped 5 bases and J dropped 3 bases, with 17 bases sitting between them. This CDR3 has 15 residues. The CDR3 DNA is TGTGCCAGCAGTATTCTAGGAGGCCTCTACTACGAGCAGTACTTC. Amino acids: CASSILGGLYYEQYF.

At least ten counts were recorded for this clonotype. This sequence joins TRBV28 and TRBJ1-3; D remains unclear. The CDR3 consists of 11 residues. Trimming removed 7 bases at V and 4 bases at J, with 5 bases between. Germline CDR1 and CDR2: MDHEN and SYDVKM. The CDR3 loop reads CASTLGNTIYF. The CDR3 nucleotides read TGTGCCAGCACTCTAGGAAACACCATATATTTT.

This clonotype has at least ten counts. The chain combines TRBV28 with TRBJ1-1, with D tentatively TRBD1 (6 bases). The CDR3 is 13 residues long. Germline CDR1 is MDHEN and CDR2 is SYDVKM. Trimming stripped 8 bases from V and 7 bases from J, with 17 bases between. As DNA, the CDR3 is TGTGCCAGCTTACTTTGGGGGCAGGTTGAAGCTTTCTTT. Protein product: CASLLWGQVEAFF. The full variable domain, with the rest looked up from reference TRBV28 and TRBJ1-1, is DVKVTQSSRYLVKRTGEKVFLECVQDMDHENMFWYRQDPGLGLRLIYFSYDVKMKEKGDIPEGYSVSREKKERFSLILESASTNQTSMYLCASLLWGQVEAFFGQGTRLTVV.

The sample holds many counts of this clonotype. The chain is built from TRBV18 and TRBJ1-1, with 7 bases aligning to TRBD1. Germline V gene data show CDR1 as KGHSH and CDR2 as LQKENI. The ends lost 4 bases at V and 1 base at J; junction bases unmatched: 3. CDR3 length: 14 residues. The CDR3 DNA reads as TGTGCCAGCTCACGATCAGGGGGGAACACTGAAGCTTTCTTT. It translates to CASSRSGGNTEAFF. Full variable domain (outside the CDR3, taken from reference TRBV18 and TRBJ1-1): NAGVMQNPRHLVRRRGQEARLRCSPMKGHSHVYWYRQLPEEGLKFMVYLQKENIIDESGMPKERFSAEFPKEGPSILRIQQVVRGDSAAYFCASSRSGGNTEAFFGQGTRLTVV.

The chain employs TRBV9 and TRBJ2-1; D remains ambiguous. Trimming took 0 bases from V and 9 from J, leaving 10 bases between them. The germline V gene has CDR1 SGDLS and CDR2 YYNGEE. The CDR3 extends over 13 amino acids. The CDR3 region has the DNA TGTGCCAGCAGCGTAGTTCTGTCGGGTGAGCAGTTCTTC. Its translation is CASSVVLSGEQFF.

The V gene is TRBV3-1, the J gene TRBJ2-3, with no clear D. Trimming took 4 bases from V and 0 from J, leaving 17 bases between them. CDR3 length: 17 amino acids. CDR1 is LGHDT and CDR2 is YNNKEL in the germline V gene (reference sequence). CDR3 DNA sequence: TGTGCCAGCAGCCCCCCATCCGGAGCAGCCAGCACAGATACGCAGTATTTT. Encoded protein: CASSPPSGAASTDTQYF.

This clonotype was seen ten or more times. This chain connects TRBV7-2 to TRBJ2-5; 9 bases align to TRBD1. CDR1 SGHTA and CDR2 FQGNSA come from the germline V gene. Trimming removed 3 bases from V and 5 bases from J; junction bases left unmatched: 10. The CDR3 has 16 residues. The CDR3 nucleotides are TGTGCCAGCAGCTTCCGAAGGGGGACAGGGACCGAGACCCAGTACTTC. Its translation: CASSFRRGTGTETQYF.

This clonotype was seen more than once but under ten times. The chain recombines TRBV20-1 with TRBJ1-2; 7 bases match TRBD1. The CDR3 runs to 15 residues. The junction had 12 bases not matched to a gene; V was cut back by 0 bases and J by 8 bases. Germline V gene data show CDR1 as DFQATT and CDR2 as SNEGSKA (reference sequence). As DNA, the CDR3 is TGCAGTGCTAGAGACAAATACAGGGGATTGGGAGGCTACACCTTC. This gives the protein CSARDKYRGLGGYTF.